Detailed here is one TCR beta chain. No antigen is known for it. Base qualities are missing; no much larger clone stands one base away. These data are taken from a study of blood T cell repertoires in COVID-19 (dated by TCRdb to 2019 to 2021). Regarding the complete study: Samples covering the acute and convalescent phases of COVID-19 were provided by collaborators in the United States, Italy and Spain. Deeply sampled blood TCRbeta repertoires from subjects exposed to, actively infected with, or recovered from COVID-19 were included in the dataset. A freely available public database, intended as a resource for researchers studying the immune response to SARS-CoV-2, is where the repertoires were released. Samples were obtained from the ongoing ImmuneRACE study (first 160 participants) and from 1,200 or so subjects provided by 6 global collaborators. The prospective study material was composed of cDNA or gDNA derived from T cells, B-cell-depleted T cells, or PBMCs. Sample metadata almost always included a de-identified subject ID, COVID-19 status, age in years and sex. HLA class I and class II types, where available, came from metadata supplied by the sample provider rather than from assay-based typing.

Whole blood was collected in K2EDTA tubes by collaborating institutions according to the institutions' own protocols. For TCRbeta analysis, collaborators shipped samples in one of three forms: frozen whole blood, isolated PBMCs, or DNA extracted from either of those sample types. General conclusions and limits of the study: Clinical and demographic metadata were provided uncurated, with the amount varying by source and participant.

The germline V gene (reference sequence) sets CDR1 to LGHDT and CDR2 to YNNKEL. The V and J ends are trimmed by 1 base and 4 bases, leaving 4 bases between them. The CDR3, from cysteine to phenylalanine, totals 12 residues. Only CDR3 DNA is held: 36 bases, read in frame from base 1. The immunoSEQ Assay, a bias-controlled multiplex PCR, was used to amplify TCRbeta CDR3 regions from genomic DNA. Per the authors' processing: Nucleated cell counts per sample were estimated from amplification of reference gene primers within the assay. To quantify the absolute abundance of each unique TCRbeta CDR3 rearrangement, sequence reads were collapsed and filtered. For each sample, productive Simpson clonality was calculated by taking the square root of Simpson's diversity index across productive rearrangements. TCRdb took this table from immuneACCESS and kept in-frame rearrangements with V and J called. Such tables lack part of the clones; where checked against another copy, unresolved V genes explain under half of the gap, and the rest is unexplained. D and trimming come from the DNA, and the V and J calls and clone size come from that table. The sample profile shows 130,000 or so clones; about 89% of them were found once. The biggest ten clones account for 18% of the sample.

Sequenced input: peripheral blood. The sequence joins TRBV3-1 (or the pseudogene TRBV3-2) to TRBJ2-5; the D gene lacks a confident call. The source is a middle-aged man with active or convalescent COVID-19. The CDR3 has the sequence CASSQAGETQYF. The nucleotide sequence is given as TGTGCCAGCAGCCAAGCGGGAGAGACCCAGTACTTC.